The 9 T cell receptor beta chains below all came from one sample that was sequenced in a study of cytomegalovirus exposure and HLA in healthy donors. It was with 60 Vbeta and 13 Jbeta primers that the PCR ran. Measured with immunoSEQ multiplex PCR; TCRdb has only the in-frame clones, and not every one. The sample records approximately 120,000 clones, approximately 80% being singletons. The sample comprised PBMCs. Source of these receptors: a woman between 40 and 50 years old in good health and CMV-seropositive.

This sequence joins TRBV10-1 and TRBJ2-5; 12 nucleotides agree with TRBD2. The CDR3 has 19 amino acids. The J segment lost 4 bases and the V segment lost 6 bases, leaving 18 bases of the junction unmatched. Germline CDR1 reads WNHNN; CDR2 reads SYGVQD (reference sequence). This CDR3 reads CASSEPWTSGKNWIETQYF. The CDR3 bases are TGCGCCAGCAGCGAGCCCTGGACTAGCGGGAAGAATTGGATAGAGACCCAGTACTTC.

This chain uses TRBV5-6 with TRBJ1-6, with 7 nucleotides matching TRBD1. Germline assignment: CDR1 SGHDT and CDR2 YYEEEE. Trimming took 2 bases from V and 6 from J; bases not matched to a gene: 8. CDR3 length: 16 amino acids. The CDR3 here is CASSLTGGGGNSPLHF. The CDR3 DNA follows: TGTGCCAGCAGCTTAACCGGAGGGGGCGGTAATTCACCCCTCCACTTT.

In this sample, this clone turned up once. This sequence joins TRBV7-9 and TRBJ2-1; 7 positions match TRBD2. V shed 6 bases and J 9 bases; nucleotides not matched to a gene: 2. CDR3 length: 11 amino acids. Germline CDR1 reads SEHNR; CDR2 reads FQNEAQ (reference sequence). The CDR3 reads CASSRTSEQFF. CDR3 bases: TGTGCCAGCAGTCGGACTAGTGAGCAGTTCTTC.

The chain employs TRBV28 and TRBJ1-2, with D unclear. Germline-derived CDR1 and CDR2 are MDHEN and SYDVKM. V was clipped by 6 bases and J by 3 bases, with 11 bases between them. The CDR3 loop spans 13 amino acids. The CDR3 spells CASSRDGDYGYTF. The CDR3, as DNA: TGTGCCAGCAGCCGTGACGGAGACTATGGCTACACCTTC.

The V call is TRBV10-3, the J call TRBJ2-1, with D possibly matching TRBD2 (6 bases). Germline CDR1 and CDR2: ENHRY and SYGVKD. Trimming took off 11 bases at V and 5 bases at J, with 22 bases between the two ends. The CDR3 is 15 residues long. CDR3 nucleotides: TGTGCCGCAGCCGGGTGGGAGGACCCAAACAATGAGCAGTTCTTC. Translation: CAAAGWEDPNNEQFF.

The rearrangement joins TRBV28 to TRBJ2-2; D uncertain. The germline V gene has CDR1 MDHEN and CDR2 SYDVKM. V dropped 3 bases and J dropped 2 bases, with 7 bases sitting between them. This CDR3 is 14 amino acids long. This chain's CDR3 is CASSFIQNTGELFF. CDR3 DNA: TGTGCCAGCAGTTTTATACAAAACACCGGGGAGCTGTTTTTT.

With regard to this clone: The junction shows a germline mismatch at one end, possibly a read error. This chain uses TRBV4-1 with TRBJ2-3; no reliable D call. Germline values: CDR1 MGHRA, CDR2 YSYEKL. The CDR3 has 15 amino acids. The CDR3 nucleotides are TGCGCCAGCAGCCAAGCAGTTGTTGGAACAGATGCGCAGTATTTT. Translating it yields CASSQAVVGTDAQYF.

The CDR3 loop reads CSVLDREAEKLFF. In DNA, the CDR3 is TGCAGCGTCCTAGACAGGGAGGCTGAAAAACTGTTTTTT. This chain joins TRBV29-1 and TRBJ1-4; 7 bases map to TRBD1. Germline lookup yields CDR1 SQVTM and CDR2 ANQGSEA. J gave up 7 bases and V 6 bases, and 8 bases lay outside the gene matches. The CDR3 loop spans 13 amino acids.

This chain uses TRBV6-5 with TRBJ1-6; D might be TRBD1 (6 bases). V was cut by 7 bases and J by 6 bases, with 13 bases left in between. This CDR3 is built from 14 residues. Looked up from germline, CDR1 is MNHEY and CDR2 is SVGAGI. This chain's CDR3 is CASNPGQINSPLHF. In nucleotides, the CDR3 is TGTGCCAGCAACCCCGGACAGATTAATTCACCCCTCCACTTT.